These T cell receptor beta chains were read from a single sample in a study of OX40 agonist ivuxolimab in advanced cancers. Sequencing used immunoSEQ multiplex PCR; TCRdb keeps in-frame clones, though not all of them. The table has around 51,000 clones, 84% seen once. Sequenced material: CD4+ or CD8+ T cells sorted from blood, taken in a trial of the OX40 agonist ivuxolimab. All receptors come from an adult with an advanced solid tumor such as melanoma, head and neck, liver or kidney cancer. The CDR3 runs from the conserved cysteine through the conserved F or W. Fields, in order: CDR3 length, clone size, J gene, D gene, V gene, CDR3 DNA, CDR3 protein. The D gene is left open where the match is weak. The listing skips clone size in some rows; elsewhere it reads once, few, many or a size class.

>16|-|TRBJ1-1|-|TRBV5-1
TGCGCCAGCAGCTTGGGGGGAGGGTGGACGAACACTGAAGCTTTCTTT
CASSLGGGWTNTEAFF
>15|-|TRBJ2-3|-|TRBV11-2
TGTGCCAGCAGTTTCACTAGCCTTAGCACAGATACGCAGTATTTT
CASSFTSLSTDTQYF
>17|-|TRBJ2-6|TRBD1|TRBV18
TGTGCCAGCTCGCTCCGGGACAGGGTCTCTGGGGCCAACGTCCTGACTTTC
CASSLRDRVSGANVLTF
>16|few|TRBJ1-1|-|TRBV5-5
TGTGCCAGCAGCCTCTACACAGGGCGAGAGAACACTGAAGCTTTCTTT
CASSLYTGRENTEAFF
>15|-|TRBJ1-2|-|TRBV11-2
TGTGCCAGCAGCTTAGAAACGGGGGCTAACTATGGCTACACCTTC
CASSLETGANYGYTF
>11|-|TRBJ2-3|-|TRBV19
TGTGCCAGTAGTAATTGGGATACGCAGTATTTT
CASSNWDTQYF
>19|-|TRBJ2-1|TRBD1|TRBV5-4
TGTGCCAGCAGACTGAGGACAGGGACCCTTCAAAGCTCCTACAATGAGCAGTTCTTC
CASRLRTGTLQSSYNEQFF
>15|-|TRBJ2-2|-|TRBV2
TGTGCCAGCAGTGAAAATGCTCTGAACACCGGGGAGCTGTTTTTT
CASSENALNTGELFF
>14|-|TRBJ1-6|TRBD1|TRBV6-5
TGTGCCAGCAGTACGGGACAGGGTGATTCACCCCTCCACTTT
CASSTGQGDSPLHF
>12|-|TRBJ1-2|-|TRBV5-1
TGCGCCAGCAGCTCGACTGACTATGGCTACACCTTC
CASSSTDYGYTF